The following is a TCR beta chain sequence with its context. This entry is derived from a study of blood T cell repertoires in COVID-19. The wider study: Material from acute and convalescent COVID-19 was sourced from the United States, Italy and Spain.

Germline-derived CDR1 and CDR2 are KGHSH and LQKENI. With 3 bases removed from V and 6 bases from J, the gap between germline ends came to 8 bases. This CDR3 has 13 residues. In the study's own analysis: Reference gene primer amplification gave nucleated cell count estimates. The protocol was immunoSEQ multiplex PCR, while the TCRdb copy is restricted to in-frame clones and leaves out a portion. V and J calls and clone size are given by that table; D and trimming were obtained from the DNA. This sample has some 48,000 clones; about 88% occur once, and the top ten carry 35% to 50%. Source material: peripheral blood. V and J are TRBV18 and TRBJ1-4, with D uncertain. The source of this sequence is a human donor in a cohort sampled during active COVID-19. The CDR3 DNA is TGTGCCAGCTCACCCGGGGAACATGAAAAACTGTTTTTT. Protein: CASSPGEHEKLFF.